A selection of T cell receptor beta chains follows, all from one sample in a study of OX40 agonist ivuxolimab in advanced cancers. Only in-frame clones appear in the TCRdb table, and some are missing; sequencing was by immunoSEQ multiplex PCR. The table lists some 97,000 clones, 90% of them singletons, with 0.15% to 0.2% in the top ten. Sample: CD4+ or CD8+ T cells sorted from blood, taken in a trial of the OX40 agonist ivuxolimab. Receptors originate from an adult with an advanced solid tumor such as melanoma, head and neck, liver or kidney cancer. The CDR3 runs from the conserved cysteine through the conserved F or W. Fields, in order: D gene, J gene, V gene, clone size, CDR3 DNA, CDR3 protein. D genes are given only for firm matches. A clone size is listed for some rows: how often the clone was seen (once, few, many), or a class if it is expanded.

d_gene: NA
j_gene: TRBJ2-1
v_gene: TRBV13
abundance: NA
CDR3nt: TGTGCCAGCAGCCCCCCTTGGGATCGTGAGCAGTTCTTC
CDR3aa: CASSPPWDREQFF

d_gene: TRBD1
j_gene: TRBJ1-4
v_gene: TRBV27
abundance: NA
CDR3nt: TGTGCCAGCAGTTTAAATCAGGGGGTCCGTGGGGGTGAAAAACTGTTTTTT
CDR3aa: CASSLNQGVRGGEKLFF

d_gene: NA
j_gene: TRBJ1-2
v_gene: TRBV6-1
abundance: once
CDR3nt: TGTGCCAGCAGTGTGTTCGGGGCTGATGCGATGCGGGGTGGCTACACCTTC
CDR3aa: CASSVFGADAMRGGYTF

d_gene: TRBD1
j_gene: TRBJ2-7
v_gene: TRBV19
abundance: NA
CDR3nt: TGTGCCAGTAGTACCGAGGACAGGGGAGCCTACGAGCAGTACTTC
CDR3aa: CASSTEDRGAYEQYF

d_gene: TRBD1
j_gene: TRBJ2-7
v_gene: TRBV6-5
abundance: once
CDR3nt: TGTGCCAGCAGCGGGACAGGTGACTACGAGCAGTACTTC
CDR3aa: CASSGTGDYEQYF

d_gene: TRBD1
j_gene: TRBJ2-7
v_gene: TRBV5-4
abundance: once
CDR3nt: TGTGCCATCTCTTACAGGGGTGGATACGAGCAGTACTTC
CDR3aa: CAISYRGGYEQYF

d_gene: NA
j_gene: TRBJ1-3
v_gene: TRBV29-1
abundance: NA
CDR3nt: TGCAGCGCCAGGTCAAACGGCCCTGTCTCTGGAAACACCATATATTTT
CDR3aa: CSARSNGPVSGNTIYF

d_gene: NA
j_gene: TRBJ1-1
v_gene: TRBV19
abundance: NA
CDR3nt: TGTGCCAGTAGTAGCTCGACCGGCGGTCCTGAAGCTTTCTTT
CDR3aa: CASSSSTGGPEAFF

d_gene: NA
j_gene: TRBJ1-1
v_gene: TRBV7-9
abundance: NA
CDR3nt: TGTGCCAGCAGCTTACGGACGAACACTGAAGCTTTCTTT
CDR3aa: CASSLRTNTEAFF

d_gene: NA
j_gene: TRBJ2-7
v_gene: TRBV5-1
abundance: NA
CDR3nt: TGCGCCAGCAGCTTACAGGGCCTCTCCTACGAGCAGTACTTC
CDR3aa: CASSLQGLSYEQYF

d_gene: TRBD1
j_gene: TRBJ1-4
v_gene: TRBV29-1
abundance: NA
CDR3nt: TGCAGCGCCGTACTACAGGGGGAAAAACTGTTTTTT
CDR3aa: CSAVLQGEKLFF

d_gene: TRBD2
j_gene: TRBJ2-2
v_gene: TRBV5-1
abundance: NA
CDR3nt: TGCGCCAGCAGCTTGGGTACTAGCGGGGTGCTCACCGGGGAGCTGTTTTTT
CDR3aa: CASSLGTSGVLTGELFF